This T cell receptor beta chain was sequenced for a study of T cell changes during pregnancy in multiple sclerosis. Some clones are missing from TCRdb's copy, which holds only in-frame ones; the method was immunoSEQ multiplex PCR. The sample includes 46,000 or so clones, roughly 90% of them seen just once. This receptor was identified in a female donor in good health, enrolled as a control in a pregnancy study. The sequencing here drew on peripheral blood, taken in the second trimester of pregnancy.

Here the CDR3 DNA reads TGTGCCAGCAGCCCCGGGACAATATTCTACAATGAGCAGTTCTTC. Translation gives CASSPGTIFYNEQFF. The chain couples TRBV6-4 to TRBJ2-1, with a tentative D call TRBD1 (6 bases). V dropped 6 bases and J dropped 3 bases, with 15 bases sitting between them. Germline V CDR1 and CDR2: MRHNA, SNTAGT. The CDR3 is made up of 15 amino acids.